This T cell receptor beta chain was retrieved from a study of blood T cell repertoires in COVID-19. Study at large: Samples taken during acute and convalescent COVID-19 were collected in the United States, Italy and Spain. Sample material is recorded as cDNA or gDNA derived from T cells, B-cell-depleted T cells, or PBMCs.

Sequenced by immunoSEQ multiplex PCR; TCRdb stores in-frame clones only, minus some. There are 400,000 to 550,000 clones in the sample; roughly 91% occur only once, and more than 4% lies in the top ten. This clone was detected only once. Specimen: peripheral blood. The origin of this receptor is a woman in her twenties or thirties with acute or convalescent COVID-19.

For the CDR3, the DNA is TGTGCCAGCTCTCACAGGGTCGAGCAGCCCCAGCATTTT. Protein sequence: CASSHRVEQPQHF. The rearrangement links TRBV12-3 or TRBV12-4 to TRBJ1-5; D perhaps matches TRBD1 (6 bases). The length of the CDR3 is 13 residues. V shed 8 bases and J shed 7 bases, with 15 bases lying between them.